The rows below give T cell receptor beta chains drawn from one sample of a study of T-cell memory formation after mild COVID-19. MiXCR, run by TCRdb on the 5' RACE reads, gives a single entry per CDR3 protein. The top ten clones hold roughly 24% of a sample with 110,000 to 150,000 distinct CDR3 sequences, 25% of them seen once. The sample comprised PBMCs or a T cell subset sorted from them (not recorded which). These receptors were collected from an adult woman who had mild COVID-19 (a few samples of this study predate the infection). Cell type and time point are not known. CDR3s include the opening cysteine and the closing phenylalanine or tryptophan. Each record gives: clone size, V gene, J gene, D gene, CDR3 protein, CDR3 DNA. The D gene is left open where the match is weak. Clone size, where shown, is once, few, many, or a class for clones that have expanded.

clone_size: few; v_call: TRBV15; j_call: TRBJ2-7; d_call: .; cdr3_aa: CATSRDSGERSYEQYF; cdr3_nt: TGTGCCACCAGCAGAGATTCTGGAGAACGCTCCTACGAGCAGTACTTC
clone_size: few; v_call: TRBV20-1; j_call: TRBJ1-1; d_call: TRBD1; cdr3_aa: CSARIQGAWDTEAFF; cdr3_nt: TGCAGTGCTCGAATACAGGGGGCTTGGGACACTGAAGCTTTCTTT
clone_size: .; v_call: TRBV4-1; j_call: TRBJ2-1; d_call: .; cdr3_aa: CASKLRPWEQFF; cdr3_nt: TGCGCCAGCAAGCTGAGGCCTTGGGAGCAGTTCTTC
clone_size: .; v_call: TRBV20-1; j_call: TRBJ2-3; d_call: .; cdr3_aa: CSATYGGSGTDTQYF; cdr3_nt: TGCAGTGCTACTTACGGGGGAAGTGGCACAGATACGCAGTATTTT
clone_size: few; v_call: TRBV20-1; j_call: TRBJ2-1; d_call: TRBD2; cdr3_aa: CSARVGTSANNEQFF; cdr3_nt: TGCAGTGCTAGAGTGGGGACTAGCGCCAACAATGAGCAGTTCTTC
clone_size: .; v_call: TRBV5-1; j_call: TRBJ1-6; d_call: .; cdr3_aa: CASSLAGTSSYNSPLHF; cdr3_nt: TGCGCCAGCAGCTTGGCCGGGACGAGCTCCTATAATTCACCCCTCCACTTT
clone_size: few; v_call: TRBV20-1; j_call: TRBJ2-7; d_call: .; cdr3_aa: CSARLASTYEQYF; cdr3_nt: TGCAGTGCTAGACTAGCGAGCACCTACGAGCAGTACTTC
clone_size: few; v_call: TRBV20-1; j_call: TRBJ2-7; d_call: TRBD2; cdr3_aa: CSARDWTSGGEQYF; cdr3_nt: TGCAGTGCTAGAGATTGGACTAGTGGAGGCGAGCAGTACTTC
clone_size: few; v_call: TRBV7-6; j_call: TRBJ2-7; d_call: TRBD1; cdr3_aa: CASSSSAGGPYEQYF; cdr3_nt: TGTGCCAGCAGCTCCAGTGCAGGGGGCCCCTACGAGCAGTACTTC
clone_size: few; v_call: TRBV7-6; j_call: TRBJ2-7; d_call: TRBD1; cdr3_aa: CASSSLPRMRDRGPTSYEQYF; cdr3_nt: TGTGCCAGCAGCTCATTGCCCCGGATGAGGGACAGGGGTCCAACCTCCTACGAGCAGTACTTC
clone_size: many; v_call: TRBV9; j_call: TRBJ2-7; d_call: .; cdr3_aa: CASGGLSGHEQYF; cdr3_nt: TGTGCCAGCGGTGGACTATCGGGCCACGAGCAGTACTTC
clone_size: .; v_call: TRBV6-2/TRBV6-3; j_call: TRBJ1-2; d_call: .; cdr3_aa: CASSYLPGTGNF; cdr3_nt: TGTGCCAGCAGTTATCTCCCCGGGACCGGAAACTTC
clone_size: few; v_call: TRBV5-1; j_call: TRBJ1-1; d_call: .; cdr3_aa: CASSFSRAGRNTEAFF; cdr3_nt: TGCGCCAGCAGCTTCTCGAGGGCAGGGAGGAACACTGAAGCTTTCTTT
clone_size: .; v_call: TRBV7-9; j_call: TRBJ2-3; d_call: .; cdr3_aa: CASSPPQAEILRDGTQYF; cdr3_nt: TGTGCCAGCAGCCCCCCACAAGCGGAGATCCTACGAGATGGTACGCAGTATTTT
clone_size: few; v_call: TRBV5-1; j_call: TRBJ2-1; d_call: TRBD2; cdr3_aa: CASNEKKERERTEQFF; cdr3_nt: TGCGCCAGCAATGAAAAAAAGGAGCGGGAGCGTACTGAGCAGTTCTTC
clone_size: .; v_call: TRBV5-1; j_call: TRBJ2-1; d_call: .; cdr3_aa: CASSLAPNNEQFF; cdr3_nt: TGCGCCAGCAGCTTGGCCCCGAACAATGAGCAGTTCTTC
clone_size: .; v_call: TRBV6-2/TRBV6-3; j_call: TRBJ2-5; d_call: TRBD2; cdr3_aa: CASSPREGETQYF; cdr3_nt: TGTGCCAGCAGTCCCAGGGAGGGGGAGACCCAGTACTTC
clone_size: .; v_call: TRBV6-2/TRBV6-3; j_call: TRBJ1-5; d_call: .; cdr3_aa: CASTSEEYSNQPQHF; cdr3_nt: TGTGCCAGCACCTCAGAGGAGTATAGCAATCAGCCCCAGCATTTT
clone_size: .; v_call: TRBV5-1; j_call: TRBJ2-6; d_call: .; cdr3_aa: CASSSGVAGANVLTF; cdr3_nt: TGCGCCAGCAGCTCAGGGGTGGCTGGGGCCAACGTCCTGACTTTC
clone_size: few; v_call: TRBV24-1; j_call: TRBJ2-1; d_call: .; cdr3_aa: CATSDLREKEQFF; cdr3_nt: TGTGCCACCAGTGATTTGAGAGAGAAAGAGCAGTTCTTC
clone_size: .; v_call: TRBV15; j_call: TRBJ2-7; d_call: .; cdr3_aa: CATSRGTNYEQYF; cdr3_nt: TGTGCCACCAGCAGAGGGACGAACTACGAGCAGTACTTC
clone_size: .; v_call: TRBV9; j_call: TRBJ2-5; d_call: .; cdr3_aa: CASSLDRTGQETQYF; cdr3_nt: TGTGCCAGCAGTCTAGACAGGACGGGCCAAGAGACCCAGTACTTC
clone_size: few; v_call: TRBV5-6; j_call: TRBJ2-7; d_call: .; cdr3_aa: CASSLFSALWDEQYF; cdr3_nt: TGTGCCAGCAGCTTGTTTTCGGCACTCTGGGACGAGCAGTACTTC
clone_size: .; v_call: TRBV12-3/TRBV12-4; j_call: TRBJ1-4; d_call: .; cdr3_aa: CASRLTPTGAGEKLFF; cdr3_nt: TGTGCCAGCAGATTAACCCCGACGGGGGCGGGAGAAAAACTGTTTTTT
clone_size: .; v_call: TRBV15; j_call: TRBJ1-6; d_call: .; cdr3_aa: CATSGLQALPLHF; cdr3_nt: TGTGCCACCAGCGGACTACAGGCGTTGCCCCTCCACTTT
clone_size: .; v_call: TRBV29-1; j_call: TRBJ1-1; d_call: .; cdr3_aa: CSAWGTEAFF; cdr3_nt: TGCAGCGCCTGGGGCACTGAAGCTTTCTTT
clone_size: few; v_call: TRBV6-5; j_call: TRBJ2-1; d_call: TRBD2; cdr3_aa: CASSLAGGRDNEQFF; cdr3_nt: TGTGCCAGCAGTCTAGCGGGGGGCAGGGACAATGAGCAGTTCTTC
clone_size: .; v_call: TRBV4-1; j_call: TRBJ1-1; d_call: .; cdr3_aa: CASSQENNNWLWDTEAFF; cdr3_nt: TGCGCCAGCAGCCAAGAGAACAATAACTGGCTTTGGGACACTGAAGCTTTCTTT
clone_size: .; v_call: TRBV13; j_call: TRBJ2-7; d_call: .; cdr3_aa: CASSSTSGREPYEQYF; cdr3_nt: TGTGCCAGCAGCTCCACCTCCGGCAGAGAGCCCTACGAGCAGTACTTC